This TCR beta chain was observed in a study of regulatory T cells in long-lasting Graves disease. About the research overall: Graves' patients who were just diagnosed had used antithyroid drugs for under 3 months.

TCR beta libraries were built with iRepertoire HTBI primers and Arm-PCR of CDR3 regions. TCRdb called the multiplex PCR reads again in MiXCR, with one record for every CDR3 protein. The data hold 400,000 to 550,000 distinct CDR3 sequences, with around 14% observed a single time. This clonotype was counted ten times or more. What it binds is not known. Overall study findings and caveats: Favoring TRBV28, TRBJ1-2 and TRBJ2-5 was a feature seen in persistent disease.

The CDR3 spans 15 residues. Germline V gene lookup returns CDR1 LGHDT and CDR2 YNNKEL (reference sequence). J lost 6 bases, V lost 4 bases, and 7 bases had no gene match. As to time point: newly diagnosed GD, antithyroid drugs for less than 3 months. The TCR library was made from RNA extracted from PBMCs. In addition, the sample was reused for a study of T cells in Graves' hyperthyroidism and ophthalmopathy. As that report states: Across 18 months, stable Graves' hyperthyroidism was marked by no progression to ophthalmopathy. Primed by the HTBI set, a first-round RT-PCR was run on the TCR CDR3.

The source material was peripheral blood mononuclear cells (PBMCs), sampled at new diagnosis, from a patient treated with antithyroid drugs. The sequence was obtained from a young woman with Graves disease. The chain joins TRBV3-1 to TRBJ1-5; 9 nucleotides agree with TRBD1. The CDR3 is CASSPGQGQGQPQHF. CDR3 in DNA: TGTGCCAGCAGCCCTGGACAGGGACAGGGTCAGCCCCAGCATTTT.